Detailed here is one T cell receptor beta chain. Per the study methods: The authors estimated nucleated cell counts from reference gene primer amplification. Assay: immunoSEQ multiplex PCR; the TCRdb copy retains only in-frame clones and omits some. V and J calls and clone size are as listed in that table; D and trimming were resolved from the DNA. The table records approximately 200,000 clones, roughly 86% of them present only once. This entry is derived from a study of blood T cell repertoires in COVID-19. Study at large: Collection of acute and convalescent COVID-19 samples took place in the United States, Italy and Spain. Nucleic acid was either cDNA or gDNA, and it came from T cells, B-cell-depleted T cells, or PBMCs.

Germline V CDR1 and CDR2: LNHDA, SQIVND (reference sequence). The CDR3 runs to 13 residues. The V gene end was trimmed by 6 bases and the J gene end by 7 bases; junction bases not matched to a gene: 8. V gene TRBV19 combines with J gene TRBJ1-2; 7 positions match TRBD1. The sample consisted of peripheral blood. The sequence derives from a woman under 40 with active or convalescent COVID-19. The CDR3 region is CASSLGGLSGYTF. The CDR3 region has the DNA TGTGCCAGTAGCTTAGGGGGCTTAAGTGGCTACACCTTC.